The 19 T cell receptor beta chains presented below share a single source sample, sequenced in a study of T cells in Graves' hyperthyroidism and ophthalmopathy. RNA transcripts were the template for amplifying TCR beta CDR3 regions. TCR CDR3 regions were first amplified by RT-PCR with HTBI primers. TCRdb analysed the multiplex PCR reads with MiXCR anew, one entry per CDR3 protein. The data contain about 560,000 distinct CDR3 sequences, less than 20% of them singletons. The sample comprised blood. These TCRs come from a woman aged 25 to 39 with Graves' hyperthyroidism.

The rearrangement uses TRBV10-3 and TRBJ2-1; TRBD2 aligns across 15 bases. The germline V gene encodes CDR1 ENHRY and CDR2 SYGVKD. CDR3 size: 14 residues. V was pared by 6 bases and J by 15 bases, with 9 bases of the junction left unmatched. Here the CDR3 DNA reads TGTGCCATCAGCCCGGGACTAGCGGGAGGCCCTGCGTTCTTC. It is translated as CAISPGLAGGPAFF.

This clonotype came up many times. The chain has TRBV5-1 and TRBJ2-2; D unresolved. The CDR3 is 13 residues long. CDR1 SGHRS and CDR2 YFSETQ come from the germline V gene. Deletions cut 0 bases from V and 8 bases from J, with 8 bases between. Here the CDR3 DNA reads TGCGCCAGCAGCTTGGAGGTCAGGGGGGAGCTGTTTTTT. Its protein product is CASSLEVRGELFF.

There are many counts of this clonotype. This rearrangement joins TRBV11-3 to TRBJ2-3; 10 bases align to TRBD2. Germline V gene lookup returns CDR1 SGHNT and CDR2 YENEEA. The V segment lost 5 bases and the J segment 4 bases; nucleotides outside the gene matches: 6. This CDR3 spans 15 amino acids. CDR3 bases: TGTGCCAGCAGCCTGCAGACTAGCGGGTCAGATACGCAGTATTTT. It encodes CASSLQTSGSDTQYF.

The sample holds many counts of this clonotype. The CDR3 region has the DNA TGTGCCAGCAGTCCCGGGACTAGCCACAATGAGCAGTTCTTC. Protein sequence: CASSPGTSHNEQFF. The chain is built from TRBV27 and TRBJ2-1; 9 bases fit TRBD2. Losses at the gene ends were 5 bases for V and 5 bases for J; bases not matched to a gene: 4. CDR3 size: 14 residues. Per germline, CDR1 MNHEY and CDR2 SMNVEV (reference sequence).

A word on this clonotype: A much larger clone lies one base from this, so it may be a read error. V and J are TRBV4-1 and TRBJ2-1; 9 bases map to TRBD1. Per germline, CDR1 MGHRA and CDR2 YSYEKL. This CDR3 is built from 14 residues. V was clipped by 5 bases and J by 7 bases; unmatched bases: 6. CDR3 coding DNA: TGCGCCAGCAGCTTACAGGGGGCGGGAAATGAGCAGTTCTTC. Translating gives CASSLQGAGNEQFF.

This clonotype showed up just a few times. The chain joins TRBV30 to TRBJ1-2; D gene unclear. Trimming took 0 bases from V and 6 from J, leaving 5 bases between them. The CDR3 runs 11 residues. Per germline, CDR1 GTSNPN and CDR2 SVGIG (reference sequence). CDR3 DNA sequence: TGTGCCTGGAGTGTACTACATGGCTACACCTTC. It specifies CAWSVLHGYTF.

A remark on this clonotype: A much larger clone lies one base from this, so it may be a read error. J is TRBJ2-1 and V is TRBV12-3 or TRBV12-4; TRBD2 aligns across 12 bases. The CDR3 totals 16 residues. V lost 5 bases to trimming and J lost 5 bases; unmatched junction nucleotides: 7. CDR3 sequence: CASSALAGGEDNEQFF. The CDR3 nucleotides read TGTGCCAGCAGTGCTCTAGCGGGAGGGGAAGACAATGAGCAGTTCTTC.

This clonotype has a count of ten or more. The chain links TRBV7-6 to TRBJ2-1; TRBD1 agrees at 9 bases. This CDR3 comprises 15 residues. From germline, CDR1 is SGHVS and CDR2 FNYEAQ. The ends lost 3 bases at V and 7 bases at J; junction bases unmatched: 7. As DNA, the CDR3 is TGTGCCAGCAGCTTGGGGAGCGGACAGGGGAATGAGCAGTTCTTC. Its protein is CASSLGSGQGNEQFF.

This clonotype came up a few times. This chain joins TRBV7-9 and TRBJ2-5, with D perhaps being TRBD1 or TRBD2 (5 bases each). The germline CDR1 and CDR2 sequences are SEHNR and FQNEAQ (reference sequence). The CDR3 is 13 residues long. V lost 11 bases, J lost 0 bases, and 13 bases lay in between. CDR3 residues: CAACREYQETQYF. The DNA for the CDR3 is TGTGCCGCGTGCAGGGAGTACCAAGAGACCCAGTACTTC.

This clonotype was recorded many times. V usage is TRBV6-2 or TRBV6-3 and J usage is TRBJ2-1; D is ambiguous. Germline V gene data show CDR1 as MNHEY and CDR2 as SVGEGT. CDR3 length: 15 amino acids. Deletions cut 2 bases from V and 5 bases from J, with 13 bases between. As DNA, the CDR3 is TGTGCCAGCAGTTACGTCACTCCCGGCCACAATGAGCAGTTCTTC. This gives the protein CASSYVTPGHNEQFF.

As to this clonotype: A much larger clonotype is one base distant, so this may be a read error. The chain recombines TRBV7-9 with TRBJ1-1, with a tentative D call TRBD1 (5 bases). With 4 bases removed from V and 8 bases from J, the gap between germline ends came to 17 bases. Germline lookup yields CDR1 SEHNR and CDR2 FQNEAQ (reference sequence). The CDR3 loop spans 14 amino acids. CDR3 in amino acids: CASSWGSYLVEAFF. CDR3 nucleotides: TGTGCCAGCAGCTGGGGCAGTTACCTGGTCGAAGCTTTCTTT. Drawing the rest from reference TRBV7-9 and TRBJ1-1, the complete variable domain is DTGVSQNPRHKITKRGQNVTFRCDPISEHNRLYWYRQTLGQGPEFLTYFQNEAQLEKSRLLSDRFSAERPKGSFSTLEIQRTEQGDSAMYLCASSWGSYLVEAFFGQGTRLTVV.

This clonotype was detected ten times or more. This chain links TRBV7-8 with TRBJ2-3; 9 bases align to TRBD2. In germline, CDR1 is SGHVS, CDR2 FQNEAQ. The V segment lost 2 bases and the J segment 2 bases; nucleotides outside the gene matches: 5. This CDR3 is built from 16 residues. The CDR3 region is CASSLYASGTTDTQYF. The CDR3 DNA is TGTGCCAGCAGCTTATACGCTAGCGGGACCACAGATACGCAGTATTTT.

The table lists this clonotype with a few counts. The V and J genes are TRBV5-1 and TRBJ2-1, with 7 nucleotides matching TRBD1. This CDR3 is built from 17 residues. With 4 bases clipped from V and 2 bases from J, the junction kept 12 bases outside the gene matches. Per germline, CDR1 SGHRS and CDR2 YFSETQ. CDR3 residues: CASSLHWVQGPYNEQFF. The CDR3 DNA reads as TGCGCCAGCAGCCTACACTGGGTACAGGGGCCCTACAATGAGCAGTTCTTC.

In this sample, this clonotype turned up many times. This chain joins TRBV24-1 and TRBJ2-2, with 7 bases lining up with TRBD1. V lost 4 bases to trimming and J lost 4 bases; unmatched junction nucleotides: 14. The CDR3 length is 18 residues. CDR1 is KGHDR and CDR2 is SFDVKD in the germline V gene. Written as DNA, the CDR3 is TGTGCCACCAGTGACCCACGGCGAGAGACAGGGTTCACCGGGGAGCTGTTTTTT. It translates to CATSDPRRETGFTGELFF.

The rearrangement uses TRBV25-1 and TRBJ2-7; 10 bases align to TRBD2. This CDR3 is 15 amino acids long. Trimming at V came to 0 bases and at J to 8 bases, leaving 7 bases not matched to a gene. Germline loops: CDR1 MGHDK, CDR2 SYGVNS. CDR3 DNA sequence: TGTGCCAGCAGTGAATATGGGACTAGCGAGCGTAAGCAGTACTTC. Its translation is CASSEYGTSERKQYF.

This clonotype has at least ten counts. This rearrangement joins TRBV2 to TRBJ2-2, with D unresolved. The CDR3 sequence is 13 residues long. Between the trimmed V and J ends, which lost 4 bases and 3 bases, there was a span of 6 bases. Germline CDR1 and CDR2: SNHLY and FYNNEI. The chain's CDR3 is CASSGRYTGELFF. CDR3 DNA: TGTGCCAGCAGTGGCCGTTACACCGGGGAGCTGTTTTTT.

This clonotype was recorded many times. The J gene is TRBJ1-1, the V gene TRBV11-2; maybe TRBD1 (5 bases). The V and J ends lost 2 bases and 5 bases respectively, with 15 bases between them. Germline V gene data show CDR1 as SGHAT and CDR2 as FQNNGV. The CDR3 totals 15 residues. CDR3 coding DNA: TGTGCCAGCAGCTTAATCGGTGGGGGAGTGACTGAAGCTTTCTTT. It yields the protein CASSLIGGGVTEAFF.

The chain employs TRBV10-1 and TRBJ2-5; unclear D gene. CDR3 length: 13 amino acids. The V end lost 0 bases, the J end lost 3 bases, and 5 bases lay between the germline ends. The germline V gene encodes CDR1 WNHNN and CDR2 SYGVQD (reference sequence). DNA of the CDR3: TGCGCCAGCAGTGAGTCAACGGAAGAGACCCAGTACTTC. Amino acids: CASSESTEETQYF.

This clonotype was seen more than once but under ten times. V and J are TRBV7-9 and TRBJ2-1; a weak D match, TRBD1 (6 bases). V was trimmed by 3 bases and J by 8 bases, leaving 17 bases between them. There are 15 residues in the CDR3. The germline gives CDR1 SEHNR, CDR2 FQNEAQ (reference sequence). This CDR3 is CASSFNRDGRDEQFF. CDR3 bases: TGTGCCAGCAGCTTCAACAGGGACGGTCGGGATGAGCAGTTCTTC. Full variable domain (missing parts from reference TRBV7-9 and TRBJ2-1): DTGVSQNPRHKITKRGQNVTFRCDPISEHNRLYWYRQTLGQGPEFLTYFQNEAQLEKSRLLSDRFSAERPKGSFSTLEIQRTEQGDSAMYLCASSFNRDGRDEQFFGPGTRLTVL.